The 6 T cell receptor beta chains below all came from one sample that was sequenced in a study of blood T cell repertoires in COVID-19. The assay was immunoSEQ multiplex PCR, and TCRdb's table has in-frame clones only and misses some. The table lists fewer than 250,000 clones, around 88% of them singletons, with around 8.7% in the top ten. Sequenced input: peripheral blood. The receptors were gathered from a woman between 50 and 59 years old with acute or convalescent COVID-19.

This chain uses TRBV19 with TRBJ2-7, with 7 bases matching TRBD1. The CDR3 length is 16 residues. Germline CDR1 and CDR2: LNHDA and SQIVND (reference sequence). V gave up 4 bases and J gave up 2 bases; unmatched junction bases: 11. CDR3: CASSTRQGPYAYEQYF. CDR3 sequence (DNA): TGTGCCAGTAGTACCCGACAGGGACCCTACGCCTACGAGCAGTACTTC.

The chain recombines TRBV5-6 with TRBJ1-5; D not resolved. The germline V and J ends were trimmed by 7 bases and 5 bases, with 19 bases remaining between them. This CDR3 region has 15 residues. In germline, CDR1 is SGHDT, CDR2 YYEEEE. The CDR3 reads CASRRLGRADQPQHF. The DNA for the CDR3 is TGTGCCAGCCGCCGTTTGGGCAGAGCCGATCAGCCCCAGCATTTT.

V usage is TRBV7-8 and J usage is TRBJ1-1; weak D call: TRBD1 (6 bases). Trimming left V 4 bases short and J 4 bases short, with 22 bases between. The CDR3 spans 17 residues. Per the germline V gene, CDR1 is SGHVS and CDR2 is FQNEAQ. The CDR3 reads CASSSLPPLQGSTEAFF. CDR3 nucleotides: TGTGCCAGCAGCTCCCTCCCCCCTCTACAGGGTAGCACTGAAGCTTTCTTT.

This sequence joins TRBV7-3 and TRBJ2-1; 9 bases fit TRBD2. Germline V gene lookup returns CDR1 SGHTA and CDR2 FQGTGA. The V segment lost 5 bases and the J segment 1 base; nucleotides outside the gene matches: 3. The CDR3 runs 15 residues. CDR3 sequence: CASSPSGRSYNEQFF. The DNA for the CDR3 is TGTGCCAGCAGCCCCAGCGGGAGGTCCTACAATGAGCAGTTCTTC. Supplemented by reference TRBV7-3 and TRBJ2-1, the full variable domain reads GAGVSQTPSNKVTEKGKYVELRCDPISGHTALYWYRQSLGQGPEFLIYFQGTGAADDSGLPNDRFFAVRPEGSVSTLKIQRTERGDSAVYLCASSPSGRSYNEQFFGPGTRLTVL.

The rearrangement joins TRBV19 to TRBJ2-3; 7 nucleotides line up with TRBD2. Germline V gene data show CDR1 as LNHDA and CDR2 as SQIVND (reference sequence). CDR3 length: 16 amino acids. V lost 4 bases to trimming and J lost 5 bases; unmatched junction nucleotides: 12. Written as DNA, the CDR3 is TGTGCCAGTAGTAGGGGAAATGCGGGAGTAGGAGATACGCAGTATTTT. It encodes CASSRGNAGVGDTQYF.

The chain recombines TRBV6-2 or TRBV6-3 with TRBJ2-3; D is unclear. Germline V gene data show CDR1 as MNHEY and CDR2 as SVGEGT. Trimming pared 4 bases from V and 2 bases from J, leaving 16 bases between. The CDR3 runs to 16 residues. The chain's CDR3 is CASSSDSHALTDTQYF. The CDR3 nucleotides are TGTGCCAGCAGTTCCGACTCCCATGCCCTCACAGATACGCAGTATTTT.